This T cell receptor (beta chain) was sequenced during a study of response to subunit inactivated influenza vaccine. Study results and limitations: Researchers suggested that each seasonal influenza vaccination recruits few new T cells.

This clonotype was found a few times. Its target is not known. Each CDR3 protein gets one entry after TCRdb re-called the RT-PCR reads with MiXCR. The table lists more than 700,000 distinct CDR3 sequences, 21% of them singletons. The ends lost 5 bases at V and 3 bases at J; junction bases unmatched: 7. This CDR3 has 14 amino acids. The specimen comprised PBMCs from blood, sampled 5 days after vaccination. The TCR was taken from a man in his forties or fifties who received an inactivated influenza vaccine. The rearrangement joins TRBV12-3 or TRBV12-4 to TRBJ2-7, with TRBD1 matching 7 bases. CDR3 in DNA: TGTGCCAGCAGTCCTGGACAGGCTTACTACGAGCAGTACTTC. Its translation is CASSPGQAYYEQYF.